This is a list of T cell receptor beta chains from one sample in a study of shared clonotypes between healthy human individuals. Sequencing used immunoSEQ multiplex PCR; TCRdb keeps in-frame clones, though not all of them. This table holds roughly 500,000 clones, around 75% found once. The sample taken for sequencing was PBMCs. These receptors all stem from a woman aged 40 to 50 in good health. Some clones in this sample may be carry-over from other donors' samples. CDR3s include the opening cysteine and the closing phenylalanine or tryptophan. The D gene is left open where the match is weak.

D	V	J	CDR3
NA	TRBV18	TRBJ2-7	CASSPERVTYEQYF
TRBD2	TRBV5-1	TRBJ2-5	CASSLAGTSQETQYF
TRBD2	TRBV7-8	TRBJ2-1	CASSSRLAGDNYNEQFF
NA	TRBV5-1	TRBJ2-7	CASSLVSGVGYEQYF
NA	TRBV18	TRBJ1-1	CASSTEGVGNTEAFF
NA	TRBV2	TRBJ2-4	CASSEARAGGNIQYF
TRBD2	TRBV28	TRBJ2-3	CASRDSGTPTDTQYF
NA	TRBV6-1	TRBJ2-1	CASSELSSGSFNEQFF
TRBD2	TRBV4-3	TRBJ2-1	CASSQSVSGLAGVKNEQFF
TRBD2	TRBV11-2	TRBJ2-1	CASSPGTSGAQFF
NA	TRBV29-1	TRBJ1-1	CSVGRGDTEAFF
NA	TRBV27	TRBJ2-3	CASSFGVGGALTDTQYF
NA	TRBV4-1	TRBJ2-1	CASTPEQFF
NA	TRBV6-5	TRBJ2-1	CASSYVRVENEQFF
NA	TRBV2	TRBJ1-1	CASSEGNPRGVSEAFF
TRBD2	TRBV27	TRBJ2-3	CASSPSGRWGTDTQYF
TRBD1	TRBV5-1	TRBJ1-1	CASSRGQGLGTEAFF
NA	TRBV28	TRBJ1-1	CASTAAGVNTEAFF
TRBD1	TRBV15	TRBJ2-7	CATSREGTAYEQYF
NA	TRBV7-3	TRBJ2-1	CASSFGLPSSYNEQFF
TRBD2	TRBV7-7	TRBJ2-1	CASSRLAGGSVNEQFF
TRBD2	TRBV7-8	TRBJ2-3	CASSLWGRTSSDTQYF
TRBD1	TRBV30	TRBJ1-6	CAWSVGQGNSPLHF
NA	TRBV7-9	TRBJ2-7	CASSLVGDTRSYEQYF
NA	TRBV30	TRBJ2-5	CAWRFPEETQYF
TRBD1	TRBV7-2	TRBJ1-4	CASSPQTGEGEKLFF
NA	TRBV30	TRBJ1-5	CAWSEGSLNQPQHF
TRBD2	TRBV27	TRBJ2-1	CASSTTRLAGGSKNEQFF
NA	TRBV11-2	TRBJ2-7	CASSQLGYEQYF
NA	TRBV11-2	TRBJ1-3	CASSPGFSATIYF
NA	TRBV4-1	TRBJ2-2	CASSEETGTGELFF
NA	TRBV7-3	TRBJ2-1	CASSLSGGNNEQFF
NA	TRBV6-1	TRBJ1-2	CAIEGGGNYGYTF
TRBD2	TRBV2	TRBJ2-4	CASSGRGLNIQYF
TRBD1	TRBV7-2	TRBJ1-5	CASSNRGTVSQPQHF
NA	TRBV4-1	TRBJ1-5	CASSQDEWGNQPQHF
TRBD1	TRBV23-1	TRBJ2-1	CASSLRDRGRDNEQFF
NA	TRBV30	NA	CAWKDRDGNSYEQYF
NA	TRBV15	TRBJ1-2	CATSRDLGIFYGYTF
NA	TRBV6-5	TRBJ1-4	CASSYSRTGWLFF
NA	TRBV19	TRBJ2-7	CASSPTRQEMGEQYF
NA	TRBV27	TRBJ2-1	CASSFEFPGNNEQFF
NA	TRBV30	TRBJ1-3	CAWSVVNGNTIYF
TRBD1	TRBV4-2	TRBJ2-7	CASSRVDGQGEDEQYF
TRBD1	TRBV2	TRBJ2-6	CATWTGRSGANVLTF
TRBD2	TRBV28	TRBJ2-7	CASSPSSGGRQRYF
TRBD1	TRBV6-1	TRBJ1-5	CASSPRGAQPQHF
NA	TRBV10-3	TRBJ2-1	CAISESGGRYNEQFF
NA	TRBV5-4	TRBJ2-5	CASSLEAVQETQYF
NA	TRBV2	TRBJ1-5	CASSELGYNQPQHF
TRBD2	TRBV19	TRBJ2-1	CASSKLGLAVNEQFF
NA	TRBV9	TRBJ1-5	CASSVEPYSNQPQHF
NA	TRBV5-4	TRBJ2-7	CASSLWGLHYEQYF